The 25 T cell receptor beta chains reported below all come from one sample, sequenced in a study of cytomegalovirus exposure and HLA in healthy donors. The PCR used 60 Vbeta and 13 Jbeta primers. This table comes from immunoSEQ multiplex PCR, and its TCRdb copy is limited to in-frame clones, with some not included. The sample includes around 150,000 clones, roughly 78% of them seen just once. The sample consisted of PBMCs. These receptor sequences come from a man aged 25 to 40 in good health.

The gene calls are TRBV4-3 and TRBJ2-5; D not certain. The V gene's germline CDR1 is LGHNA and CDR2 YSLEER. Trimming left V 1 base short and J 3 bases short, with 12 bases between. This CDR3 contains 15 residues. The CDR3 DNA follows: TGCGCCAGCAGCCAAGCGGGTCTGGCCGAAGAGACCCAGTACTTC. Protein sequence: CASSQAGLAEETQYF.

This chain connects TRBV4-3 to TRBJ2-1; TRBD1 is a possible D gene (5 bases). The CDR3 loop spans 12 amino acids. Trimming took 3 bases from V and 9 from J, leaving 9 bases between them. CDR1 and CDR2 (germline): LGHNA, YSLEER. The DNA for the CDR3 is TGCGCCAGCAGCCACCCCCAGGGTGAGCAGTTCTTC. This sequence encodes CASSHPQGEQFF.

The rearrangement uses TRBV28 and TRBJ2-7; TRBD2 matches at 9 bases. After removal of 4 bases from V and 0 bases from J, the junction contained 7 bases not matched to a gene. There are 16 residues in the CDR3. Germline CDR1 MDHEN, CDR2 SYDVKM. This CDR3 is CASSWVAGASSYEQYF. CDR3 in DNA: TGTGCCAGCAGTTGGGTAGCGGGAGCTAGCTCCTACGAGCAGTACTTC.

DNA of the CDR3: TGTGCCAGCTCTCCGCGCCGGGGGACTAGCGGGAGGCCTGGCGACCCCGGGGAGCTGTTTTTT. Translated: CASSPRRGTSGRPGDPGELFF. The genes are TRBV28 and TRBJ2-2, with 15 nucleotides matching TRBD2. V was pared by 8 bases and J by 6 bases, with 22 bases of the junction left unmatched. The CDR3 length is 21 residues. The V gene's germline CDR1 is MDHEN and CDR2 SYDVKM.

This clone was detected once. This chain links TRBV5-4 with TRBJ2-1, with 13 positions matching TRBD2. Losses at the gene ends were 2 bases for V and 7 bases for J; bases not matched to a gene: 6. This CDR3 is built from 16 residues. Germline CDR1 and CDR2: SGHNT and YYREEE (reference sequence). The CDR3 sequence is CASSFGRLAGGNEQFF. In DNA form, the CDR3 reads TGTGCCAGCAGCTTCGGCAGACTAGCGGGAGGAAATGAGCAGTTCTTC.

The chain carries TRBV30 and TRBJ1-1, with D hard to call. There are 13 residues in the CDR3. Germline CDR1 GTSNPN, CDR2 SVGIG (reference sequence). V lost 5 bases and J lost 1, with 11 bases in between. Written as DNA, the CDR3 is TGTGCCTGGCAGATGCTTCAGAACACTGAAGCTTTCTTT. It codes for CAWQMLQNTEAFF. Drawing the rest from reference TRBV30 and TRBJ1-1, the complete variable domain is SQTIHQWPATLVQPVGSPLSLECTVEGTSNPNLYWYRQAAGRGLQLLFYSVGIGQISSEVPQNLSASRPQDRQFILSSKKLLLSDSGFYLCAWQMLQNTEAFFGQGTRLTVV.

The chain carries TRBV13 and TRBJ1-5; 7 bases fit TRBD1. With 5 bases clipped from V and 4 bases from J, the junction kept 11 bases outside the gene matches. The CDR3 is 16 residues long. The germline CDR1 and CDR2 sequences are PRHDT and FYEKMQ (reference sequence). The CDR3 protein is CASSPLQGKSNQPQHF. CDR3 coding DNA: TGTGCCAGCAGCCCTCTACAGGGGAAATCTAATCAGCCCCAGCATTTT.

The rearrangement joins TRBV20-1 to TRBJ2-1; D call uncertain. Germline assignment: CDR1 DFQATT and CDR2 SNEGSKA (reference sequence). The CDR3 consists of 11 residues. The V gene lost 3 bases and the J gene lost 8 bases, with 8 bases spanning the gap. In DNA form, the CDR3 reads TGCAGTGCTAGCCGTCTAGATGAGCAGTTCTTC. Its protein is CSASRLDEQFF.

The rearrangement uses TRBV5-4 and TRBJ2-5; 7 positions match TRBD2. CDR1 is SGHNT, CDR2 YYREEE, per germline (reference sequence). V dropped 0 bases and J dropped 11; count of bases not matched to a gene: 10. This CDR3 has 14 amino acids. The CDR3 nucleotides are TGTGCCAGCAGCTTGGATCGCGGGAGAGAAAAGCAGTACTTC. The encoded protein is CASSLDRGREKQYF.

The V gene is TRBV7-8, the J gene TRBJ2-7; D may be TRBD1 (5 bases). Germline CDR1 SGHVS, CDR2 FQNEAQ. V dropped 2 bases and J dropped 3 bases, with 11 bases sitting between them. The CDR3 covers 14 residues. The CDR3 region has the DNA TGTGCCAGCAGCTTACAGGGTGGGTACTACGAGCAGTACTTC. Protein sequence: CASSLQGGYYEQYF.

V and J are TRBV10-3 and TRBJ1-2; maybe TRBD1 (5 bases). The germline gives CDR1 ENHRY, CDR2 SYGVKD. With 0 bases removed from V and 3 bases from J, the gap between germline ends came to 11 bases. The CDR3 sequence is 15 residues long. The DNA for the CDR3 is TGTGCCATCAGTGAGTCTGGGGGGTCCGACTATGGCTACACCTTC. Translating gives CAISESGGSDYGYTF.

This clone was recorded once. The chain combines TRBV5-1 with TRBJ2-1; D not resolved. Germline CDR1 SGHRS, CDR2 YFSETQ. The germline V and J ends were trimmed by 3 bases and 5 bases, with 12 bases remaining between them. CDR3 length: 14 amino acids. CDR3 sequence (DNA): TGCGCCAGCAGCTCCGCTGATAGAAACAATGAGCAGTTCTTC. It codes for CASSSADRNNEQFF.

This clone was seen just once. The chain uses TRBV20-1 and TRBJ1-1; D remains unclear. Trimming pared 3 bases from V and 11 bases from J, leaving 10 bases between. The V gene's germline CDR1 is DFQATT and CDR2 SNEGSKA (reference sequence). This CDR3 is built from 10 residues. The CDR3, as DNA: TGCAGTGCTAGGGCTGAGGGCGCTTTCTTT. Translating it yields CSARAEGAFF.

The chain carries TRBV7-8 and TRBJ2-7; a possible D gene is TRBD2 (5 bases). Germline V gene lookup returns CDR1 SGHVS and CDR2 FQNEAQ. V was pared by 2 bases and J by 4 bases, with 12 bases between. The CDR3 has 14 amino acids. CDR3 sequence reads: CASSLQEVGYEQYF. Written as DNA, the CDR3 is TGTGCCAGCAGCTTACAGGAGGTTGGGTACGAGCAGTACTTC.

This chain joins TRBV6-5 and TRBJ1-3, with 7 bases identical to TRBD1. V shed 7 bases, J shed 2 bases, and the junction held 5 bases outside the gene matches. This CDR3 has 14 amino acids. CDR1 and CDR2 (germline): MNHEY, SVGAGI. The CDR3 DNA follows: TGTGCCAGCACCGAGACAGGGACTGGAAACACCATATATTTT. It yields the protein CASTETGTGNTIYF.

The genes are TRBV19 and TRBJ1-2; 7 bases fit TRBD1. The CDR3 runs 14 residues. Looked up from germline, CDR1 is LNHDA and CDR2 is SQIVND (reference sequence). Trimming removed 5 bases from V and 6 bases from J; junction bases left unmatched: 9. In nucleotides, the CDR3 is TGTGCCAGTAGTCTCAGACAGGGAGATAATGGCTACACCTTC. As protein: CASSLRQGDNGYTF. The entire variable domain, with the rest obtained from reference TRBV19 and TRBJ1-2, is as follows: DGGITQSPKYLFRKEGQNVTLSCEQNLNHDAMYWYRQDPGQGLRLIYYSQIVNDFQKGDIAEGYSVSREKKESFPLTVTSAQKNPTAFYLCASSLRQGDNGYTFGSGTRLTVV.

This chain links TRBV18 with TRBJ1-1; a weak D match, TRBD1 (6 bases). Germline loops: CDR1 KGHSH, CDR2 LQKENI. This CDR3 spans 17 amino acids. Trimming took 3 bases from V and 4 from J, leaving 21 bases between them. The CDR3 here is CASSPMGHGGLGTEAFF. The CDR3 DNA is TGTGCCAGCTCACCCATGGGCCACGGGGGGCTTGGCACTGAAGCTTTCTTT.

This clone was picked up a small number of times. The rearrangement joins TRBV27 to TRBJ2-1; D is ambiguous. V gave up 6 bases and J gave up 10 bases, with 10 bases separating them. Per germline, CDR1 MNHEY and CDR2 SMNVEV (reference sequence). This CDR3 spans 11 amino acids. The CDR3 DNA is TGTGCCAGCAGCTCCCAGATCGAGCAGTTCTTC. Encoded protein: CASSSQIEQFF.

The chain uses TRBV19 and TRBJ2-1; 10 nucleotides match TRBD2. CDR3 length: 14 residues. Germline V lookup: CDR1 LNHDA, CDR2 SQIVND (reference sequence). V shed 11 bases, J shed 7 bases, and the junction held 11 bases outside the gene matches. The CDR3 loop reads CAASSGSEKNEQFF. The CDR3 region has the DNA TGTGCCGCCTCTAGCGGGAGTGAAAAGAATGAGCAGTTCTTC.

This clone was observed a handful of times. The chain is built from TRBV25-1 and TRBJ2-3; TRBD2 might be the D (6 bases). Germline V lookup: CDR1 MGHDK, CDR2 SYGVNS. The CDR3 spans 17 residues. V lost 4 bases, J lost 5 bases, and 22 bases lay in between. The CDR3 DNA is TGTGCCAGCAGTGGTGGGCCGGGGGTGGGAGTTGGAGATACGCAGTATTTT. The encoded protein is CASSGGPGVGVGDTQYF.

The chain combines TRBV7-9 with TRBJ2-1; D is possibly TRBD2 (6 bases). This CDR3 spans 15 amino acids. Germline V gene lookup returns CDR1 SEHNR and CDR2 FQNEAQ (reference sequence). V dropped 1 base and J dropped 10 bases, with 17 bases sitting between them. This chain's CDR3 is CASSLDLGLLKEQFF. As DNA, the CDR3 is TGTGCCAGCAGCTTAGATTTGGGACTGCTTAAGGAGCAGTTCTTC.

CDR3 sequence reads: CASSRRIGTGVGETQYF. CDR3 DNA sequence: TGCGCCAGCAGCCGTAGGATAGGGACAGGGGTGGGGGAGACCCAGTACTTC. This rearrangement joins TRBV4-3 to TRBJ2-5; 10 nucleotides match TRBD1. Unmatched junction bases numbered 13, after V lost 4 bases and J lost 5 bases. Germline lookup yields CDR1 LGHNA and CDR2 YSLEER. CDR3 length equals 17 residues.

Points on this clone: The junction departs from germline at one end; a sequencing error may be responsible. This chain's CDR3 is CSSSTPWDSNTEAFF. CDR3 sequence (DNA): TGTTCCAGCAGCACCCCCTGGGACTCGAACACTGAAGCTTTCTTT. The chain combines TRBV7-9 with TRBJ1-1; perhaps TRBD1 as D (5 bases). The CDR3 has 15 residues. CDR1 is SEHNR and CDR2 is FQNEAQ in the germline V gene (reference sequence).

V is TRBV7-2 and J is TRBJ2-7; D perhaps matches TRBD2 (6 bases). This CDR3 is 15 amino acids long. The V end was cut by 1 base, the J end by 0 bases, with 10 bases between. The germline V gene has CDR1 SGHTA and CDR2 FQGNSA. CDR3 nucleotide sequence: TGTGCCAGCAGCTTAGGTAGCGGAAGCTCCTACGAGCAGTACTTC. This translates into CASSLGSGSSYEQYF.

This clone was recorded once. This sequence joins TRBV7-2 and TRBJ2-2; D is undetermined. The V end was cut by 5 bases, the J end by 6 bases, with 10 bases between. Germline CDR1 is SGHTA and CDR2 is FQGNSA. This CDR3 has 13 residues. CDR3 loop: CASSPRFAGELFF. For the CDR3, the DNA is TGTGCCAGCAGCCCTAGGTTTGCCGGGGAGCTGTTTTTT.